The entry below describes one TCR beta chain. The entry originates in a study of blood T cell repertoires in COVID-19. CDR3 length: 13 residues. The germline V gene encodes CDR1 LNHNV and CDR2 YYDKDF (reference sequence). The germline V and J ends were trimmed by 1 base and 1 base, with 4 bases remaining between them. Libraries were prepared by immunoSEQ multiplex PCR; TCRdb keeps only in-frame clonotypes and omits some of them. The data contain about 95,000 clones, 89% of them singletons. This clonotype was sampled from a man in his sixties with COVID-19, enrolled during active disease. J is TRBJ1-1 and V is TRBV15; no clear D. Sequenced sample: peripheral blood. CDR3 residues: CATSRAGNTEAFF. In DNA form, the CDR3 reads TGTGCCACCAGCAGAGCGGGGAACACTGAAGCTTTCTTT.